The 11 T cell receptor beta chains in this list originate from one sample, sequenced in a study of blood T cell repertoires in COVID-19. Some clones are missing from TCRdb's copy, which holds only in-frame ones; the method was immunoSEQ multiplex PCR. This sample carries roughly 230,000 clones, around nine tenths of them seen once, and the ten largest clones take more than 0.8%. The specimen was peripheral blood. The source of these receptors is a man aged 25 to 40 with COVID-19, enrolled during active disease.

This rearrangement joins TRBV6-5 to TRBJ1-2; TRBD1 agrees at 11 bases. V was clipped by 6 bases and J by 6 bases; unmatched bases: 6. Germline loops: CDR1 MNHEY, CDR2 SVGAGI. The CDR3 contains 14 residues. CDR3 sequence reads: CASRQDRGPNGYTF. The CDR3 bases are TGTGCCAGCAGACAGGACAGGGGGCCTAATGGCTACACCTTC.

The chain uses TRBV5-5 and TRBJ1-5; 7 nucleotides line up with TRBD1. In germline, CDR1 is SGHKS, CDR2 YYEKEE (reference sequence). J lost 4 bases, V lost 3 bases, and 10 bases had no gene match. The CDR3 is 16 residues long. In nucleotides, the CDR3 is TGTGCCAGCAGCTCCACAGGACAGGCCGATAATCAGCCCCAGCATTTT. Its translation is CASSSTGQADNQPQHF.

CDR3 sequence reads: CASSVTTGTSYGYTF. CDR3 nucleotides: TGTGCCAGCAGCGTAACCACCGGGACTTCTTATGGCTACACCTTC. The rearrangement uses TRBV9 and TRBJ1-2; D possibly corresponds to TRBD1 (5 bases). CDR3 size: 15 residues. Trimming left V 1 base short and J 5 bases short, with 15 bases between. Germline V gives CDR1 SGDLS, CDR2 YYNGEE.

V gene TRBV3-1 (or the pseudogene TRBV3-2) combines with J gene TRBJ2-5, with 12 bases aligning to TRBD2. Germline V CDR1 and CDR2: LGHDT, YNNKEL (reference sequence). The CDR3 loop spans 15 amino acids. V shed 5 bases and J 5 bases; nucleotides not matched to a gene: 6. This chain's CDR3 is CASSGRTSGVETQYF. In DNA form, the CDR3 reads TGTGCCAGCAGCGGCCGGACTAGCGGGGTGGAGACCCAGTACTTC.

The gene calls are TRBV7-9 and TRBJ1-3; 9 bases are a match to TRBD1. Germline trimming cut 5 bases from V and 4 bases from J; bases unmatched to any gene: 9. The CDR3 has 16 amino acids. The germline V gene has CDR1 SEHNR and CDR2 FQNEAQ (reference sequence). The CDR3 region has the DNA TGTGCCAGCAGCCCCCGGGACAGGGTGAGCGGAAACACCATATATTTT. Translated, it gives CASSPRDRVSGNTIYF.

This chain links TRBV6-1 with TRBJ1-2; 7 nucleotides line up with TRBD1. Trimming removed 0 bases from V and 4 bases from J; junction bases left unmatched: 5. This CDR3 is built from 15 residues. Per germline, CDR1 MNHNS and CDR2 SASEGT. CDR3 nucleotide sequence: TGTGCCAGCAGTGAAGCTCAGGGACAGAGCTATGGCTACACCTTC. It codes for CASSEAQGQSYGYTF.

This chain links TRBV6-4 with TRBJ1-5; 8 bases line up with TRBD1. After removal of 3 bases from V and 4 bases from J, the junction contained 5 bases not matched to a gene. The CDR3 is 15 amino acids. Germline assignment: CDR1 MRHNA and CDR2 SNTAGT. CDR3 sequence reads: CASSESQGANQPQHF. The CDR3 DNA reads TGTGCCAGCAGTGAGTCCCAGGGGGCTAATCAGCCCCAGCATTTT.

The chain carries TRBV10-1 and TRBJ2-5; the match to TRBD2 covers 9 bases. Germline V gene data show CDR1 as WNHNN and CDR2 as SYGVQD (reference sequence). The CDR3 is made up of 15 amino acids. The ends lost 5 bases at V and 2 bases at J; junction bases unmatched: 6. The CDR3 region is CASSPSGGRQETQYF. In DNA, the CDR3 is TGCGCCAGCAGTCCAAGCGGGGGGAGACAAGAGACCCAGTACTTC.

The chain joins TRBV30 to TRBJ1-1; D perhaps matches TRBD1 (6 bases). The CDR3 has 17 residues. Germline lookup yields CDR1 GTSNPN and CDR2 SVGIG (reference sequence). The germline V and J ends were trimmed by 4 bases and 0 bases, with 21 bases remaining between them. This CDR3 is CAWKITRGSYMNTEAFF. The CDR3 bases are TGTGCCTGGAAAATCACAAGGGGGAGTTATATGAACACTGAAGCTTTCTTT.

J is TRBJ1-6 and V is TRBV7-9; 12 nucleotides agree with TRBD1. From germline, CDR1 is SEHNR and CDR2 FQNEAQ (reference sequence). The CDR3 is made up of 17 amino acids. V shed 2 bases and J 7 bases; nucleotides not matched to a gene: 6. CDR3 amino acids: CASSLPRDRGLNSPLHF. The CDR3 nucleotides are TGTGCCAGCAGCTTACCTCGGGACAGGGGGCTGAATTCACCCCTCCACTTT.

The CDR3 nucleotides are TGTGCCAGTAAAAGGGACAGGGGTGGAAACACCATATATTTT. Protein product: CASKRDRGGNTIYF. This chain joins TRBV19 and TRBJ1-3; 10 bases are shared with TRBD1. CDR3 length: 14 amino acids. Germline V lookup: CDR1 LNHDA, CDR2 SQIVND (reference sequence). The junction had 3 bases not matched to a gene; V was cut back by 7 bases and J by 3 bases.